A single sample is the source of the 26 T cell receptor beta chains below, sequenced in a study of cytomegalovirus exposure and HLA in healthy donors. The PCR was carried out with 60 Vbeta primers and 13 Jbeta primers. Assay: immunoSEQ multiplex PCR; the TCRdb copy retains only in-frame clones and omits some. This repertoire shows roughly 100,000 clones, over 65% found once; its top ten account for around 16%. The sample consisted of PBMCs. These receptors all stem from a woman younger than 30 in good health and CMV-seropositive.

V and J are TRBV27 and TRBJ1-1; D is unresolved. The CDR3 sequence is 13 residues long. The V end was cut by 5 bases, the J end by 4 bases, with 11 bases between. Per the germline V gene, CDR1 is MNHEY and CDR2 is SMNVEV (reference sequence). The CDR3 bases are TGTGCCAGCAGTCTCCAGGCCCTCACTGAAGCTTTCTTT. This sequence encodes CASSLQALTEAFF.

The J gene is TRBJ1-6, the V gene TRBV6-5, with D tentatively TRBD1 (6 bases). CDR3 size: 16 residues. Germline V gene lookup returns CDR1 MNHEY and CDR2 SVGAGI. V lost 4 bases and J 8 bases, leaving 18 bases between the germline ends. CDR3 protein: CASSLSRGANYSPLHF. For the CDR3, the DNA is TGTGCCAGCAGTTTATCCCGGGGGGCGAATTATTCACCCCTCCACTTT.

The chain carries TRBV9 and TRBJ2-3, with 9 bases fitting TRBD2. V dropped 3 bases and J dropped 3; count of bases not matched to a gene: 14. Germline lookup yields CDR1 SGDLS and CDR2 YYNGEE. The CDR3 contains 18 residues. The CDR3 spells CASSASLGSGGSTDTQYF. DNA of the CDR3: TGTGCCAGCAGCGCTTCATTAGGAAGCGGGGGGTCTACAGATACGCAGTATTTT.

The chain carries TRBV29-1 and TRBJ2-7; 8 nucleotides line up with TRBD2. V lost 6 bases to trimming and J lost 6 bases; unmatched junction nucleotides: 13. Looked up from germline, CDR1 is SQVTM and CDR2 is ANQGSEA. This CDR3 has 14 residues. The CDR3 coding sequence is TGCAGCGTCGCGAAGGGTACGGGGGGGCTCGAGCAGTACTTC. Translated, it gives CSVAKGTGGLEQYF.

V gene TRBV19 combines with J gene TRBJ2-3, with D possibly being TRBD1 (6 bases). CDR3 length: 16 residues. Germline lookup yields CDR1 LNHDA and CDR2 SQIVND (reference sequence). V was shortened by 4 bases and J by 0 bases, with 14 bases between the two germline ends. The CDR3 is CASSRPGALSTDTQYF. Here the CDR3 DNA reads TGTGCCAGTAGTAGACCAGGGGCCCTAAGCACAGATACGCAGTATTTT. Full variable domain (remainder filled in from reference TRBV19 and TRBJ2-3): DGGITQSPKYLFRKEGQNVTLSCEQNLNHDAMYWYRQDPGQGLRLIYYSQIVNDFQKGDIAEGYSVSREKKESFPLTVTSAQKNPTAFYLCASSRPGALSTDTQYFGPGTRLTVL.

The gene calls are TRBV5-4 and TRBJ2-5, with 9 bases matching TRBD2. Germline assignment: CDR1 SGHNT and CDR2 YYREEE (reference sequence). Germline trimming cut 4 bases from V and 5 bases from J; bases unmatched to any gene: 15. This CDR3 region has 17 residues. The CDR3 coding sequence is TGTGCCAGCAGCCCCCTAAGGGGTGCGGGAGGGGCGGAGACCCAGTACTTC. This encodes CASSPLRGAGGAETQYF.

This clone was counted a few times. The chain links TRBV5-6 to TRBJ1-1, with D uncertain. Germline V gene sequence: CDR1 SGHDT, CDR2 YYEEEE. The CDR3 contains 13 residues. V was shortened by 0 bases and J by 10 bases, with 13 bases between the two germline ends. CDR3 residues: CASSLEQRDVAFF. CDR3 DNA sequence: TGTGCCAGCAGCTTGGAACAGCGGGATGTAGCTTTCTTT. The variable domain in full, with the rest retrieved from reference TRBV5-6 and TRBJ1-1, is DAGVTQSPTHLIKTRGQQVTLRCSPKSGHDTVSWYQQALGQGPQFIFQYYEEEERQRGNFPDRFSGHQFPNYSSELNVNALLLGDSALYLCASSLEQRDVAFFGQGTRLTVV.

This chain's CDR3 is CASSLAWRGNEQYF. In nucleotides, the CDR3 is TGTGCCAGCAGCTTAGCTTGGAGGGGCAACGAGCAGTACTTC. The rearrangement uses TRBV7-9 and TRBJ2-7, with D maybe TRBD2 (6 bases). The V and J ends lost 0 bases and 5 bases respectively, with 11 bases between them. The CDR3 loop spans 14 amino acids. The germline V gene has CDR1 SEHNR and CDR2 FQNEAQ (reference sequence).

This clone showed up just a few times. The same CDR3 can be traced to other DNA sequences in this sample. This chain uses TRBV19 with TRBJ1-1; unclear D gene. Trimming pared 7 bases from V and 3 bases from J, leaving 9 bases between. Germline V gene sequence: CDR1 LNHDA, CDR2 SQIVND (reference sequence). The CDR3 runs to 12 residues. The CDR3 is CASTGLYTEAFF. The CDR3 bases are TGTGCCAGTACCGGACTTTACACTGAAGCTTTCTTT.

The chain couples TRBV28 to TRBJ2-7, with D tentatively TRBD2 (6 bases). This CDR3 spans 13 amino acids. The V gene lost 7 bases and the J gene lost 6 bases, with 16 bases spanning the gap. Germline V gene lookup returns CDR1 MDHEN and CDR2 SYDVKM. In nucleotides, the CDR3 is TGTGCCAGCACCCTCTTTCACGGGGGCGAGCAGTACTTC. As protein: CASTLFHGGEQYF.

This clone was detected a few times. The J gene is TRBJ1-1, the V gene TRBV27, with 7 bases that match TRBD1. The CDR3 has 14 residues. Germline V CDR1 and CDR2: MNHEY, SMNVEV (reference sequence). Trimming took 6 bases from V and 1 from J; bases not matched to a gene: 5. The DNA of the CDR3 is TGTGCCAGCAGCCGACAGGGACCGAACACTGAAGCTTTCTTT. This encodes CASSRQGPNTEAFF.

In its sample, this clone was seen a few times. This chain joins TRBV7-3 and TRBJ2-1, with TRBD1 as a possible D gene (6 bases). Looked up from germline, CDR1 is SGHTA and CDR2 is FQGTGA. Trimming pared 5 bases from V and 3 bases from J, leaving 14 bases between. This CDR3 is built from 15 residues. CDR3 amino acids: CASSRRGYYYNEQFF. CDR3 DNA sequence: TGTGCCAGCAGCCGCAGGGGTTACTACTACAATGAGCAGTTCTTC.

The chain employs TRBV7-9 and TRBJ2-1, with 11 bases aligning to TRBD2. Germline CDR1 and CDR2: SEHNR and FQNEAQ (reference sequence). The CDR3 runs 15 residues. After removal of 5 bases from V and 10 bases from J, the junction contained 10 bases not matched to a gene. CDR3 sequence: CASSDALGLADEQFF. The CDR3 DNA is TGTGCCAGCAGCGACGCCCTGGGACTAGCGGACGAGCAGTTCTTC. Filled out from reference TRBV7-9 and TRBJ2-1, the complete variable domain reads DTGVSQNPRHKITKRGQNVTFRCDPISEHNRLYWYRQTLGQGPEFLTYFQNEAQLEKSRLLSDRFSAERPKGSFSTLEIQRTEQGDSAMYLCASSDALGLADEQFFGPGTRLTVL.

The chain recombines TRBV5-1 with TRBJ1-2; 7 bases line up with TRBD1. There are 15 residues in the CDR3. J lost 4 bases, V lost 0 bases, and 6 bases had no gene match. Germline V gene lookup returns CDR1 SGHRS and CDR2 YFSETQ. The CDR3 region has the DNA TGCGCCAGCAGCTTGGGACAGGGTTGGACCTATGGCTACACCTTC. The encoded protein is CASSLGQGWTYGYTF.

The chain employs TRBV5-1 and TRBJ2-2, with 9 bases lining up with TRBD1. Trimming removed 5 bases from V and 9 bases from J; junction bases left unmatched: 11. The CDR3 covers 15 residues. Germline CDR1 is SGHRS and CDR2 is YFSETQ. The CDR3 region is CASSSDRGATRELFF. The CDR3 DNA sequence: TGCGCCAGCAGTTCAGACAGGGGGGCTACCCGGGAGCTGTTTTTT.

Details on this clone: The junction and the germline gene differ at one end; a read error may be behind it. The chain links TRBV2 to TRBJ2-5; D is ambiguous. The CDR3 sequence is 15 residues long. Per germline, CDR1 SNHLY and CDR2 FYNNEI. CDR3 sequence reads: CAGSAGRLGSGTQYF. The CDR3 nucleotides are TGTGCCGGCAGTGCCGGCCGGCTCGGCTCGGGGACCCAGTACTTC.

This clone was counted once. The chain joins TRBV6-5 to TRBJ2-1; D is unclear. The V gene lost 1 base and the J gene lost 10 bases, with 11 bases spanning the gap. The CDR3 totals 13 residues. Germline-derived CDR1 and CDR2 are MNHEY and SVGAGI. The CDR3 nucleotides are TGTGCCAGCAGTTACTTCGTGGGCACCGAGCAGTTCTTC. Translating gives CASSYFVGTEQFF.

This sequence joins TRBV7-2 and TRBJ2-1, with TRBD1 as a possible D gene (7 bases). CDR1 SGHTA and CDR2 FQGNSA come from the germline V gene. Trimming removed 3 bases at V and 4 bases at J, with 13 bases between. The CDR3 is made up of 15 amino acids. DNA for the CDR3: TGTGCCAGCAGCTTGTCGCAGGGGGGATACAATGAGCAGTTCTTC. It translates to CASSLSQGGYNEQFF.

V usage is TRBV20-1 and J usage is TRBJ2-5; no reliable D call. There are 11 residues in the CDR3. Trimming removed 2 bases at V and 2 bases at J, with 3 bases between. Germline values: CDR1 DFQATT, CDR2 SNEGSKA (reference sequence). The CDR3 reads CSARIQETQYF. For the CDR3, the DNA is TGCAGTGCTAGAATACAAGAGACCCAGTACTTC.

The rearrangement uses TRBV19 and TRBJ1-1; 8 bases match TRBD1. After removal of 8 bases from V and 1 base from J, the junction contained 9 bases not matched to a gene. Germline loops: CDR1 LNHDA, CDR2 SQIVND (reference sequence). This CDR3 contains 15 residues. The CDR3, as DNA: TGTGCCAGTGGACCCGTGGACAGGGCGAACACTGAAGCTTTCTTT. It codes for CASGPVDRANTEAFF.

This chain links TRBV15 with TRBJ1-5; 8 nucleotides agree with TRBD1. With V trimmed by 1 base and J by 7 bases, 9 bases remained unmatched. This CDR3 contains 16 residues. In germline, CDR1 is LNHNV, CDR2 YYDKDF (reference sequence). CDR3 in DNA: TGTGCCACCAGCAGAGTTAGAGACAGGGGAGGCCAGCCCCAGCATTTT. Protein sequence: CATSRVRDRGGQPQHF. Together with reference TRBV15 and TRBJ1-5, the CDR3 gives the full variable domain: DAMVIQNPRYQVTQFGKPVTLSCSQTLNHNVMYWYQQKSSQAPKLLFHYYDKDFNNEADTPDNFQSRRPNTSFCFLDIRSPGLGDTAMYLCATSRVRDRGGQPQHFGDGTRLSIL.

The chain has TRBV4-2 and TRBJ1-1; no clear D. The CDR3 extends over 17 amino acids. The germline CDR1 and CDR2 sequences are LGHNA and YNFKEQ. The V gene lost 1 base and the J gene lost 4 bases, with 19 bases spanning the gap. The CDR3 here is CASSQGGLNRPLTEAFF. CDR3 bases: TGTGCCAGCAGCCAAGGAGGTTTGAACCGACCGCTCACTGAAGCTTTCTTT.

The rearrangement joins TRBV28 to TRBJ1-2; 9 nucleotides line up with TRBD1. V shed 6 bases, J shed 8 bases, and the junction held 10 bases outside the gene matches. Germline V lookup: CDR1 MDHEN, CDR2 SYDVKM. The CDR3 length is 14 residues. The CDR3 DNA reads as TGTGCCAGCAGGATCACAGGGGGCCAGAGGGGCTACACCTTC. Its translation: CASRITGGQRGYTF.

The chain carries TRBV6-5 and TRBJ2-7, with 8 bases that match TRBD1. The V gene's germline CDR1 is MNHEY and CDR2 SVGAGI. The J segment lost 6 bases and the V segment lost 4 bases, leaving 14 bases of the junction unmatched. The CDR3 has 16 residues. Here the CDR3 reads CASSWGLTGDSGEQYF. DNA for the CDR3: TGTGCCAGCAGTTGGGGACTGACAGGGGATTCAGGCGAGCAGTACTTC.

This clone was seen only a few times. The chain links TRBV18 to TRBJ2-7; no clear D gene. The germline V gene encodes CDR1 KGHSH and CDR2 LQKENI. This CDR3 spans 12 amino acids. Trimming cost V 2 bases and J 6 bases, with 8 bases left between them. DNA for the CDR3: TGTGCCAGCTCACCATATCTAAGCGAGCAGTACTTC. Translation: CASSPYLSEQYF.

The chain links TRBV18 to TRBJ2-1; 11 bases agree with TRBD1. J lost 8 bases, V lost 2 bases, and 5 bases had no gene match. The CDR3 is made up of 15 amino acids. Germline CDR1 reads KGHSH; CDR2 reads LQKENI. This CDR3 is CASSPGQGATHEQFF. The DNA for the CDR3 is TGTGCCAGCTCACCAGGACAGGGGGCTACACATGAGCAGTTCTTC. The whole variable domain, remainder taken from reference TRBV18 and TRBJ2-1, is NAGVMQNPRHLVRRRGQEARLRCSPMKGHSHVYWYRQLPEEGLKFMVYLQKENIIDESGMPKERFSAEFPKEGPSILRIQQVVRGDSAAYFCASSPGQGATHEQFFGPGTRLTVL.